Only a few counts were recorded for the clone carrying this T cell receptor beta chain. Antigen unknown. Germline loops: CDR1 SEHNR, CDR2 FQNEAQ (reference sequence). Trimming took 0 bases from V and 0 from J, leaving 24 bases between them. CDR3 length: 20 amino acids. This sample is part of a study of T cell repertoires in cytomegalovirus infection. Study-level background: CMV infection and matching HLA type were both indicated by public TCR beta signatures.

Overall study findings and caveats: Cumulative public TCR beta family frequency identified carriers of CMV plus the relevant HLA. Ex vivo responses were dominated by HLA-C-restricted CMV-specific TCR beta clonotypes.

TCRdb re-called the reads through MiXCR, storing one row per CDR3 protein. The table includes 150,000 to 200,000 distinct CDR3 sequences, about 15% detected once. The V and J genes are TRBV7-9 and TRBJ2-7; tentatively, D is TRBD1 (5 bases). The material sequenced was PBMCs. The clonotype was recovered from a human donor in good health (CMV status not recorded). Some clones in this sample may be carry-over from other donors' samples. The CDR3 coding sequence is TGTGCCAGCAGCTTAGCCTCCTCGGGTTGGATTAGGGGATCCTCCTACGAGCAGTACTTC. Translating gives CASSLASSGWIRGSSYEQYF.